This T cell receptor beta chain stems from a study of CD8+CD57+ T cells in acquired aplastic anemia. The CDR3 contains 16 residues. Germline loops: CDR1 SGHKS, CDR2 YYEKEE (reference sequence). Unmatched junction bases numbered 5, after V lost 2 bases and J lost 0 bases. Whoever was chosen for sequencing had shown CD8+CD57+ cell expansion by flow cytometry. For CDR3 and TCR beta VDJ profiling, genomic DNA was the template used. TCRdb re-analysed the reads in MiXCR, keeping a single row per CDR3 protein. The table has about 160,000 distinct CDR3 sequences, around 50% seen once. The material sequenced was sorted CD4+, CD8+, or CD8+CD57+ T cells (not recorded which) from PBMCs. The sequence was obtained from a human donor with aplastic anemia. This chain connects TRBV5-5 to TRBJ1-5; 7 bases line up with TRBD1. CDR3 DNA sequence: TGTGCCAGCAGCTTCCAGACAGGGAATAGCAATCAGCCCCAGCATTTT. Translating gives CASSFQTGNSNQPQHF.